The 17 T cell receptor beta chains in this list originate from one sample, sequenced in a study of identical twins. TCRdb passed the 5' RACE reads through MiXCR, listing each CDR3 protein once. There are 690,000 or so distinct CDR3 sequences in the sample; 5.5% to 6.5% occur only once, and around 1.9% lies in the top ten. Sequenced sample: naive T cells sorted from blood. These receptors came from a man aged 18-30 years in good health.

This clonotype was counted a few times. This rearrangement joins TRBV6-1 to TRBJ2-1, with 10 nucleotides matching TRBD2. The CDR3 spans 15 residues. J lost 6 bases, V lost 5 bases, and 7 bases had no gene match. Germline V lookup: CDR1 MNHNS, CDR2 SASEGT. CDR3 protein: CASSLWTSGPNEQFF. The CDR3 DNA sequence: TGTGCCAGCAGTCTGTGGACTAGCGGACCCAATGAGCAGTTCTTC.

This rearrangement joins TRBV11-1 to TRBJ2-5, with 12 bases aligning to TRBD1. CDR1 is SGHAT, CDR2 FQDESV, per germline (reference sequence). This CDR3 region has 18 residues. V shed 4 bases, J shed 2 bases, and the junction held 11 bases outside the gene matches. CDR3 nucleotide sequence: TGTGCCAGCAGCTCCCGAGGGGGGGACAGGGGGCTTCAAGAGACCCAGTACTTC. Amino acids: CASSSRGGDRGLQETQYF.

This clonotype has at least ten counts. The chain joins TRBV7-6 to TRBJ2-3, with D unclear. The germline V gene encodes CDR1 SGHVS and CDR2 FNYEAQ. V shed 5 bases and J shed 5 bases, with 8 bases lying between them. The CDR3 is 12 residues long. The CDR3 nucleotides are TGTGCCAGCAGCGTACGAGGAGATACGCAGTATTTT. Translation gives CASSVRGDTQYF.

This clonotype was found many times. This rearrangement joins TRBV10-3 to TRBJ1-2; D not resolved. Trimming pared 2 bases from V and 3 bases from J, leaving 7 bases between. CDR1 is ENHRY, CDR2 SYGVKD, per germline. This CDR3 has 13 residues. For the CDR3, the DNA is TGTGCCATCAGTGAGACAGTAGACTATGGCTACACCTTC. Its translation is CAISETVDYGYTF.

This clonotype has a count of ten or more. The CDR3 reads CASSLGKNEQFF. CDR3 nucleotide sequence: TGTGCCAGCAGTCTGGGCAAGAATGAGCAGTTCTTC. This sequence joins TRBV12-3 or TRBV12-4 and TRBJ2-1; D gene uncertain. This CDR3 has 12 amino acids. Trimming took off 5 bases at V and 7 bases at J, with 9 bases between the two ends.

This clonotype was recorded many times. This chain links TRBV3-1 with TRBJ2-1; tentative D call: TRBD2 (5 bases). Germline CDR1 reads LGHDT; CDR2 reads YNNKEL (reference sequence). V was clipped by 0 bases and J by 15 bases, with 12 bases between them. The CDR3 has 12 amino acids. Here the CDR3 reads CASSQDARGLFF. CDR3 DNA: TGTGCCAGCAGCCAAGATGCCCGGGGATTGTTCTTC.

The gene calls are TRBV28 and TRBJ2-7; D gene ambiguous. Trimming left V 6 bases short and J 0 bases short, with 9 bases between. Germline-derived CDR1 and CDR2 are MDHEN and SYDVKM. CDR3 size: 13 residues. The DNA for the CDR3 is TGTGCCAGCAGACGAAGTAGCTCCTACGAGCAGTACTTC. Protein: CASRRSSSYEQYF.

This clonotype was counted a few times. V is TRBV7-9 and J is TRBJ2-7; 7 bases fit TRBD1. The V gene's germline CDR1 is SEHNR and CDR2 FQNEAQ (reference sequence). The CDR3 runs to 13 residues. The CDR3 spells CASSQTGAYGQYV. The DNA for the CDR3 is TGTGCCAGCAGCCAAACAGGGGCTTACGGGCAGTACGTC.

Ten or more counts support this clonotype. The J gene is TRBJ2-3, the V gene TRBV4-3; TRBD1 matches 8 bases. The ends lost 4 bases at V and 4 bases at J; junction bases unmatched: 4. The CDR3 length is 14 residues. CDR1 LGHNA and CDR2 YSLEER come from the germline V gene. The CDR3 spells CASSLDRASDTQYF. The CDR3 DNA reads as TGCGCCAGCAGCCTGGACAGGGCATCAGATACGCAGTATTTT.

The chain links TRBV6-1 to TRBJ2-1, with D tentatively TRBD1 (5 bases). Germline values: CDR1 MNHNS, CDR2 SASEGT. The germline V and J ends were trimmed by 5 bases and 5 bases, with 16 bases remaining between them. The CDR3 covers 15 residues. The CDR3 here is CASSPYNRINNEQFF. Written as DNA, the CDR3 is TGTGCCAGCAGTCCTTACAACAGGATAAACAATGAGCAGTTCTTC.

The sample holds many counts of this clonotype. The V and J genes are TRBV29-1 and TRBJ2-2, with D possibly TRBD2 on 6 matching bases. The germline V gene has CDR1 SQVTM and CDR2 ANQGSEA. The CDR3 length is 14 residues. The DNA for the CDR3 is TGCAGTGCGGGGCATTCCGCGAACACCGGGGAGCTGTTTTTT. This encodes CSAGHSANTGELFF.

In its sample, this clonotype was seen many times. The DNA for the CDR3 is TGCGCCAGCAGCTTGGGGACAGACAACTATGGCTACACCTTC. Translating it yields CASSLGTDNYGYTF. The chain couples TRBV5-1 to TRBJ1-2; possible D gene TRBD1, 6 bases. V lost 0 bases to trimming and J lost 2 bases, with 8 bases between them. Germline V gene data show CDR1 as SGHRS and CDR2 as YFSETQ. The CDR3 has 14 residues. The variable domain in full, completed from reference TRBV5-1 and TRBJ1-2, reads KAGVTQTPRYLIKTRGQQVTLSCSPISGHRSVSWYQQTPGQGLQFLFEYFSETQRNKGNFPGRFSGRQFSNSRSEMNVSTLELGDSALYLCASSLGTDNYGYTFGSGTRLTVV.

This clonotype was recorded at least ten times. The chain combines TRBV12-3 or TRBV12-4 with TRBJ2-7, with TRBD2 matching 12 bases. After removal of 3 bases from V and 4 bases from J, the junction contained 7 bases not matched to a gene. CDR3 length: 16 residues. CDR3 sequence (DNA): TGTGCCAGCAGTTTCTGTGGACTAGCGGGATGGTACGAGCAGTACGTC. Its translation: CASSFCGLAGWYEQYV.

This clonotype showed up many times. The genes are TRBV6-2 or TRBV6-3 and TRBJ2-1, with 8 nucleotides matching TRBD2. The CDR3 covers 13 residues. CDR1 and CDR2 (germline): MNHEY, SVGEGT. J gave up 9 bases and V 6 bases, and 7 bases lay outside the gene matches. CDR3 nucleotide sequence: TGTGCCAGCAGATTAGCGGGATTGGTTGAGCAGTTCTTC. Protein product: CASRLAGLVEQFF.

Many counts were recorded for this clonotype. The CDR3 reads CSARDSRGSYRQYF. CDR3 in DNA: TGCAGTGCTAGAGACAGCAGGGGTAGTTATCGGCAGTACTTC. The chain has TRBV20-1 and TRBJ2-7; D is possibly TRBD1 (6 bases). Trimming pared 0 bases from V and 9 bases from J, leaving 18 bases between. Looked up from germline, CDR1 is DFQATT and CDR2 is SNEGSKA (reference sequence). The length of the CDR3 is 14 residues.

The chain links TRBV6-5 to TRBJ1-4; D ambiguous. The CDR3 is 13 residues long. The ends were cut back, 2 bases at V and 8 bases at J, with 9 bases in the middle. The germline CDR1 and CDR2 sequences are MNHEY and SVGAGI. CDR3 in amino acids: CASSYEGPEKLFF. The CDR3 bases are TGTGCCAGCAGTTACGAGGGTCCGGAAAAACTGTTTTTT.

This clonotype was seen ten or more times. The chain uses TRBV4-3 and TRBJ2-2; D assignment may be TRBD1 or TRBD2 (5 bases each). The CDR3 consists of 15 residues. Germline CDR1 and CDR2: LGHNA and YSLEER. Trimming removed 0 bases at V and 1 base at J, with 6 bases between. DNA for the CDR3: TGCGCCAGCAGCCAAGATGGGGGGAACACCGGGGAGCTGTTTTTT. As protein: CASSQDGGNTGELFF.